This passage covers 20 T cell receptor beta chains from one sample sequenced in a study of control samples from healthy donors and cancer patients. TCRdb keeps only in-frame clones here, not all; method: immunoSEQ multiplex PCR. The sample lists roughly 170,000 clones, 88% occurring once. Sequencing used blood. Receptor source: a woman aged 25 to 39 in good health.

About this clone itself: One junction end does not reproduce the germline sequence, and a read error may be involved. The V call is TRBV7-9, the J call TRBJ2-7; tentatively, D is TRBD1 (5 bases). This CDR3 is 12 amino acids long. The germline V gene has CDR1 SEHNR and CDR2 FQNEAQ (reference sequence). CDR3 DNA sequence: TGTGCCAGCAGGTTAGGGGTTGGCGAGCAGTACTTC. Translated: CASRLGVGEQYF.

The V call is TRBV5-4, the J call TRBJ2-1, with 7 bases matching TRBD2. The V segment lost 2 bases and the J segment 7 bases; nucleotides outside the gene matches: 9. The CDR3 contains 15 residues. Germline-derived CDR1 and CDR2 are SGHNT and YYREEE (reference sequence). The CDR3 is CASSLKVAGQNEQFF. The CDR3 region has the DNA TGTGCCAGCAGCTTAAAGGTAGCGGGCCAGAATGAGCAGTTCTTC.

V usage is TRBV7-2 and J usage is TRBJ2-1; TRBD2 matches at 9 bases. The CDR3 extends over 15 amino acids. The V gene's germline CDR1 is SGHTA and CDR2 FQGNSA. The junction had 3 bases not matched to a gene; V was cut back by 0 bases and J by 6 bases. The CDR3 region is CASSLAAGGINEQFF. CDR3 DNA sequence: TGTGCCAGCAGCTTAGCCGCGGGAGGGATCAATGAGCAGTTCTTC.

V usage is TRBV10-1 and J usage is TRBJ1-3, with unresolved D. The V gene lost 6 bases and the J gene lost 4 bases, with 16 bases spanning the gap. The CDR3 has 15 amino acids. Germline V lookup: CDR1 WNHNN, CDR2 SYGVQD (reference sequence). CDR3 nucleotides: TGCGCCAGCAGGATGGACGTTTGGGGAGGAAACACCATATATTTT. It translates to CASRMDVWGGNTIYF.

The rearrangement uses TRBV19 and TRBJ2-5, with 10 positions matching TRBD2. Per germline, CDR1 LNHDA and CDR2 SQIVND (reference sequence). The CDR3 contains 16 residues. Unmatched junction bases numbered 13, after V lost 3 bases and J lost 9 bases. The CDR3, as DNA: TGTGCCAGTAGTATCCACGGAGCGGGGGGGAAGGGGGCCCAGTACTTC. Protein sequence: CASSIHGAGGKGAQYF.

This chain connects TRBV7-2 to TRBJ1-5; 9 bases agree with TRBD1. The junction had 14 bases not matched to a gene; V was cut back by 1 base and J by 4 bases. This CDR3 contains 19 residues. The germline V gene has CDR1 SGHTA and CDR2 FQGNSA. CDR3 nucleotide sequence: TGTGCCAGCAGCTTAGAACCGGGACAGGGCGGTTTGCGAAATCAGCCCCAGCATTTT. Its protein product is CASSLEPGQGGLRNQPQHF.

This clone was seen at least ten times. This chain connects TRBV28 to TRBJ1-1, with 8 bases identical to TRBD1. Germline V gene data show CDR1 as MDHEN and CDR2 as SYDVKM. CDR3 length: 13 residues. The junction had 2 bases not matched to a gene; V was cut back by 6 bases and J by 2 bases. CDR3 amino acids: CASSRGQNTEAFF. The DNA of the CDR3 is TGTGCCAGCAGCAGGGGGCAAAACACTGAAGCTTTCTTT.

This chain uses TRBV19 with TRBJ1-5, with D possibly TRBD1 on 6 matching bases. V lost 6 bases, J lost 1 base, and 13 bases lay in between. Per the germline V gene, CDR1 is LNHDA and CDR2 is SQIVND (reference sequence). This CDR3 spans 15 amino acids. CDR3 loop: CASRFGGTSNQPQHF. The CDR3 nucleotides read TGTGCCAGTAGGTTTGGGGGCACGAGCAATCAGCCCCAGCATTTT. Looking up the rest from reference TRBV19 and TRBJ1-5 gives the full variable domain: DGGITQSPKYLFRKEGQNVTLSCEQNLNHDAMYWYRQDPGQGLRLIYYSQIVNDFQKGDIAEGYSVSREKKESFPLTVTSAQKNPTAFYLCASRFGGTSNQPQHFGDGTRLSIL.

The rearrangement links TRBV19 to TRBJ2-1; 9 bases are shared with TRBD2. CDR1 LNHDA and CDR2 SQIVND come from the germline V gene (reference sequence). V lost 1 base, J lost 4 bases, and 8 bases stayed unmatched. The CDR3 has 17 residues. The CDR3 sequence is CASSIAASGNSYNEQFF. In DNA, the CDR3 is TGTGCCAGTAGTATAGCGGCTAGCGGGAATTCATACAATGAGCAGTTCTTC.

The V gene is TRBV6-4, the J gene TRBJ2-1, with 8 bases fitting TRBD2. With V trimmed by 5 bases and J by 3 bases, 0 bases remained unmatched. Germline V lookup: CDR1 MRHNA, CDR2 SNTAGT. The CDR3 covers 13 residues. The CDR3 spells CASSSGSYNEQFF. CDR3 DNA: TGTGCCAGCAGTAGCGGGAGCTACAATGAGCAGTTCTTC.

The CDR3 bases are TGTGCCAGCTCCCCCCCCGAGGGCCGTAATACGCAGTATTTT. Translating gives CASSPPEGRNTQYF. The V and J genes are TRBV18 and TRBJ2-3; the D gene is possibly TRBD2 (5 bases). The germline CDR1 and CDR2 sequences are KGHSH and LQKENI. The CDR3 has 14 residues. Trimming took off 6 bases at V and 7 bases at J, with 17 bases between the two ends. Based on the CDR3 plus reference TRBV18 and TRBJ2-3, the full variable domain is NAGVMQNPRHLVRRRGQEARLRCSPMKGHSHVYWYRQLPEEGLKFMVYLQKENIIDESGMPKERFSAEFPKEGPSILRIQQVVRGDSAAYFCASSPPEGRNTQYFGPGTRLTVL.

J is TRBJ1-1 and V is TRBV9; D uncertain. Trimming pared 0 bases from V and 1 base from J, leaving 10 bases between. CDR3 length: 15 amino acids. Per the germline V gene, CDR1 is SGDLS and CDR2 is YYNGEE. CDR3 sequence: CASSVVGPSNTEAFF. CDR3 DNA sequence: TGTGCCAGCAGCGTAGTTGGGCCCTCGAACACTGAAGCTTTCTTT.

The rearrangement links TRBV2 to TRBJ2-7; 9 nucleotides align to TRBD1. The germline V gene has CDR1 SNHLY and CDR2 FYNNEI. The J segment lost 5 bases and the V segment lost 3 bases, leaving 8 bases of the junction unmatched. The CDR3 runs to 15 residues. Here the CDR3 DNA reads TGTGCCAGCAGTGATCGGGGGACAGGGCGCAACGAGCAGTACTTC. Encoded protein: CASSDRGTGRNEQYF.

To note about this clone: The same CDR3 also results from other DNA sequences found in this sample. The chain joins TRBV3-1 (or the pseudogene TRBV3-2) to TRBJ2-3; TRBD2 agrees at 7 bases. The V and J ends lost 3 bases and 2 bases, in that order; junction bases with no gene match: 2. Germline CDR1 is LGHDT and CDR2 is YNNKEL (reference sequence). This CDR3 contains 14 residues. Written as DNA, the CDR3 is TGTGCCAGCAGCCAGGGGGGGAACACAGATACGCAGTATTTT. Encoded protein: CASSQGGNTDTQYF.

The chain employs TRBV9 and TRBJ1-2, with a possible D match to TRBD1 (6 bases). The germline gives CDR1 SGDLS, CDR2 YYNGEE. Trimming removed 3 bases at V and 4 bases at J, with 7 bases between. CDR3 length: 12 residues. This CDR3 is CASSADSYGYTF. Here the CDR3 DNA reads TGTGCCAGCAGCGCGGACAGCTATGGCTACACCTTC.

The chain employs TRBV5-1 and TRBJ1-4, with TRBD1 matching 7 bases. CDR1 is SGHRS and CDR2 is YFSETQ in the germline V gene. This CDR3 is 15 amino acids long. Trimming at V came to 0 bases and at J to 4 bases, leaving 3 bases not matched to a gene. The chain's CDR3 is CASSLAGGDNEKLFF. In DNA form, the CDR3 reads TGCGCCAGCAGCTTGGCAGGGGGGGATAATGAAAAACTGTTTTTT.

This chain links TRBV5-1 with TRBJ1-1, with D possibly TRBD1 on 6 matching bases. This CDR3 contains 14 residues. CDR1 and CDR2 (germline): SGHRS, YFSETQ. The V end lost 6 bases, the J end lost 1 base, and 13 bases lay between the germline ends. Written as DNA, the CDR3 is TGCGCCAGCACACCAGGGGCAACGAACACTGAAGCTTTCTTT. This translates into CASTPGATNTEAFF. The complete variable domain, with remaining parts taken from reference TRBV5-1 and TRBJ1-1, reads KAGVTQTPRYLIKTRGQQVTLSCSPISGHRSVSWYQQTPGQGLQFLFEYFSETQRNKGNFPGRFSGRQFSNSRSEMNVSTLELGDSALYLCASTPGATNTEAFFGQGTRLTVV.

The genes are TRBV6-5 and TRBJ2-5; D not certain. Trimming cost V 0 bases and J 2 bases, with 7 bases left between them. The CDR3 covers 14 residues. The germline gives CDR1 MNHEY, CDR2 SVGAGI. CDR3 region: CASSYSNRQETQYF. CDR3 DNA sequence: TGTGCCAGCAGTTACTCGAACAGACAAGAGACCCAGTACTTC.

This chain connects TRBV18 to TRBJ1-2, with no clear D. Looked up from germline, CDR1 is KGHSH and CDR2 is LQKENI. Trimming took 4 bases from V and 1 from J, leaving 10 bases between them. This CDR3 region has 14 residues. As DNA, the CDR3 is TGTGCCAGCTCACGGGCCATTATTAACTATGGCTACACCTTC. The encoded protein is CASSRAIINYGYTF.

The chain has TRBV5-1 and TRBJ2-1; the match to TRBD1 covers 9 bases. V dropped 4 bases and J dropped 3; count of bases not matched to a gene: 5. CDR3 size: 15 residues. The germline V gene encodes CDR1 SGHRS and CDR2 YFSETQ. The CDR3 spells CASSNRDRVYNEQFF. The CDR3 nucleotides are TGCGCCAGCAGCAACCGGGACAGGGTCTACAATGAGCAGTTCTTC.